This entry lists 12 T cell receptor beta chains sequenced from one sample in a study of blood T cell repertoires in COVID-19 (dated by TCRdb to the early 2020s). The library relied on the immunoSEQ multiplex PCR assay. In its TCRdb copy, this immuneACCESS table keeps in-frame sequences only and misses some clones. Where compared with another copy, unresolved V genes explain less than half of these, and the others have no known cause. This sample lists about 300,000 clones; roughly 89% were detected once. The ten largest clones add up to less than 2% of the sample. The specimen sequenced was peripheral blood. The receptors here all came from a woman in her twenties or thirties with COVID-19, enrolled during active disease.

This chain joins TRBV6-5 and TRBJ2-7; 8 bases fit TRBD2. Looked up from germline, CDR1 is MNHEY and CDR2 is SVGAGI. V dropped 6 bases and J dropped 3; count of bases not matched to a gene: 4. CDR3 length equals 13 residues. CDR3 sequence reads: CASSHGGGYEQYV. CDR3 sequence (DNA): TGTGCCAGCAGCCACGGGGGGGGCTACGAGCAGTACGTC.

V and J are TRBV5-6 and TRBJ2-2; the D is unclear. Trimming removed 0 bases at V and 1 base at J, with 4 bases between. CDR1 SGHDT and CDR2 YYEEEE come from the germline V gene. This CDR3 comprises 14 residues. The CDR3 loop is CASSLAVNTGELFF. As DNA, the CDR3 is TGTGCCAGCAGCTTGGCCGTGAACACCGGGGAGCTGTTTTTT.

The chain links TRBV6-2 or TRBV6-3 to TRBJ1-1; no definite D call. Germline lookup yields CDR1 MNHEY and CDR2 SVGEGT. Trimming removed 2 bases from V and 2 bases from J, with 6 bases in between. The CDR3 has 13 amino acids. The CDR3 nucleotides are TGTGCCAGCAGTTACGACTCTAACACTGAAGCTTTCTTT. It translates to CASSYDSNTEAFF.

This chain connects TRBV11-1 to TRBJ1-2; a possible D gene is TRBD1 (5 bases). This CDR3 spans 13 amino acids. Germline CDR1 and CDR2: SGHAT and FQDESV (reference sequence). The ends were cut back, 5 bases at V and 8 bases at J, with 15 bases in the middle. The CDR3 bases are TGTGCCAGCAGCCGGGGGACCTTGAGAGGCTACACCTTC. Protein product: CASSRGTLRGYTF.

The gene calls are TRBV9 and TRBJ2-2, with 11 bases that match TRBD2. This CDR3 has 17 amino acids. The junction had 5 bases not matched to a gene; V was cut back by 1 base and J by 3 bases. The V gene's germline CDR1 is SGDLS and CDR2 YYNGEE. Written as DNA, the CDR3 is TGTGCCAGCAGCGTATCACTAGCGGGGGACCACACCGGGGAGCTGTTTTTT. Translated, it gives CASSVSLAGDHTGELFF. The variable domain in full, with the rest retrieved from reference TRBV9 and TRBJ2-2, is DSGVTQTPKHLITATGQRVTLRCSPRSGDLSVYWYQQSLDQGLQFLIQYYNGEERAKGNILERFSAQQFPDLHSELNLSSLELGDSALYFCASSVSLAGDHTGELFFGEGSRLTVL.

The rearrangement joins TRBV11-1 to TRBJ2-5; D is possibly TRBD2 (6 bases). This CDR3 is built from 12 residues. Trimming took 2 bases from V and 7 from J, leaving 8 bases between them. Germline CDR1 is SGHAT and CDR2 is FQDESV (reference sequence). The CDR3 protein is CASSLLGGTQYF. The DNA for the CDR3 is TGTGCCAGCAGCTTATTGGGGGGGACCCAGTACTTC.

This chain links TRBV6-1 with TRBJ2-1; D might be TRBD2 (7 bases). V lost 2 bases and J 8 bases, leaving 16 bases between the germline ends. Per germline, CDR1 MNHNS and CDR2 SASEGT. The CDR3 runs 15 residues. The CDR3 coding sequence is TGTGCCAGCAGTGAATGGGTAGAAGGGGGGGATGAGCAGTTCTTC. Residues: CASSEWVEGGDEQFF.

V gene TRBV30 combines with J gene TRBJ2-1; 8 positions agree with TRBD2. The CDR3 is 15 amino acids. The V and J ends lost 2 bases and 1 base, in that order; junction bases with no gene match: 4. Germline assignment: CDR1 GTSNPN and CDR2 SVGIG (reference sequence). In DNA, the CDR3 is TGTGCCTGGAGTAATAGCGGGGTATCCTACAATGAGCAGTTCTTC. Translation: CAWSNSGVSYNEQFF. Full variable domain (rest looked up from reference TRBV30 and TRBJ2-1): SQTIHQWPATLVQPVGSPLSLECTVEGTSNPNLYWYRQAAGRGLQLLFYSVGIGQISSEVPQNLSASRPQDRQFILSSKKLLLSDSGFYLCAWSNSGVSYNEQFFGPGTRLTVL.

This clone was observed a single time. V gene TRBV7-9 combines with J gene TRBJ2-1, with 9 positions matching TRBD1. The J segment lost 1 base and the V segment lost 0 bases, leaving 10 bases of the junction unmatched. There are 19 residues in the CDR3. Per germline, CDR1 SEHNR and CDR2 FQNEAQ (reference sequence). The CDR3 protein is CASSLAKVGTGNSYNEQFF. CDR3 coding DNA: TGTGCCAGCAGCTTAGCGAAGGTCGGGACAGGGAATTCCTACAATGAGCAGTTCTTC.

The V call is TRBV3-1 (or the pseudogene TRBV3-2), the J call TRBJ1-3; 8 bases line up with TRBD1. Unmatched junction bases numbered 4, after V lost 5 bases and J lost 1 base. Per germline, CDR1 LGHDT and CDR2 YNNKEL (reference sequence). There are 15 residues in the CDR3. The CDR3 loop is CASSGRTGSGNTIYF. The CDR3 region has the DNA TGTGCCAGCAGCGGCCGGACAGGGTCTGGAAACACCATATATTTT.

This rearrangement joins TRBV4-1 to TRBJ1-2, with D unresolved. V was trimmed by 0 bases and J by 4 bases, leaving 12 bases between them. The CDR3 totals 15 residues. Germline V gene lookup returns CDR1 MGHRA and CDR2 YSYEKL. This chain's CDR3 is CASSQDGQPIYGYTF. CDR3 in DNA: TGCGCCAGCAGCCAAGATGGGCAGCCGATCTATGGCTACACCTTC.

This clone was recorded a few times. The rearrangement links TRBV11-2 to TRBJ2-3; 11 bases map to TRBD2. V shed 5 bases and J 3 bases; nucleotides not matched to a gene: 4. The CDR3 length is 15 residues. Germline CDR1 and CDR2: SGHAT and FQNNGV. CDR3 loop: CASSLAGGFTDTQYF. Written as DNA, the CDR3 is TGTGCCAGCAGCCTAGCGGGGGGCTTTACAGATACGCAGTATTTT. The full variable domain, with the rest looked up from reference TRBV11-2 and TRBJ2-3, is EAGVAQSPRYKIIEKRQSVAFWCNPISGHATLYWYQQILGQGPKLLIQFQNNGVVDDSQLPKDRFSAERLKGVDSTLKIQPAKLEDSAVYLCASSLAGGFTDTQYFGPGTRLTVL.